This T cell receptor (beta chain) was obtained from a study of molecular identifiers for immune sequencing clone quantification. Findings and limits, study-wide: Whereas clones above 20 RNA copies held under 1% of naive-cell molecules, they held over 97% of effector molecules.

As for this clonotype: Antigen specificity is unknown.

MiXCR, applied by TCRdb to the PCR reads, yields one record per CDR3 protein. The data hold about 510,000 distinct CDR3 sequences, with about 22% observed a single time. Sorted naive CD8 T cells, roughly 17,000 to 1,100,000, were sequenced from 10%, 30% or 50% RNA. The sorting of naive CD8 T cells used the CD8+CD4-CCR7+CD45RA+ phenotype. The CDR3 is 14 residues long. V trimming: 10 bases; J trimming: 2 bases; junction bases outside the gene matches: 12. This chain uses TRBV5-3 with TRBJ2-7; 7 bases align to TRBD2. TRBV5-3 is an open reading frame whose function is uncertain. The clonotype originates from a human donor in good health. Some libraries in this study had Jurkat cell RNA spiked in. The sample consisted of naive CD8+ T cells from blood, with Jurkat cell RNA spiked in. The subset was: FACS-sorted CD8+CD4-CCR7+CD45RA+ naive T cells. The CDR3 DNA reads TGTGCCGGCAGCTACTTTGGGGGGGCCTACGAGCAGTACTTC. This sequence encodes CAGSYFGGAYEQYF.